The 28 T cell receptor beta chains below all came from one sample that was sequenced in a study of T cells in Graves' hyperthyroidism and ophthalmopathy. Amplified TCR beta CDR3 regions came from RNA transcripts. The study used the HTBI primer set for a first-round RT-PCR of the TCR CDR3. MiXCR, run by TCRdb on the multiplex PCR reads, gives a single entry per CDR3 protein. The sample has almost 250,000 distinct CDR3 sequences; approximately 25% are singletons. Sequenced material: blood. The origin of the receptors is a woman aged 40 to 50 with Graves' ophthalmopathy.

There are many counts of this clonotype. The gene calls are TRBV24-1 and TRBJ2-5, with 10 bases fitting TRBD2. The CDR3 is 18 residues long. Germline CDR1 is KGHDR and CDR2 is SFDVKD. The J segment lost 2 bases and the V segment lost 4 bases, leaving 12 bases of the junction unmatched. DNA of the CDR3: TGTGCCACCAGTGACCGGGACGGAAAGCGGGAGGGGCAAGAGACCCAGTACTTC. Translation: CATSDRDGKREGQETQYF.

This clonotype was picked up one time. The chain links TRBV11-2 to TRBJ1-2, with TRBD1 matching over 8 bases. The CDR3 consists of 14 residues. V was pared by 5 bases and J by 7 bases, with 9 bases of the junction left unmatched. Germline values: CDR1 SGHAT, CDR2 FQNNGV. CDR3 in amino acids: CASSTGQALGGYTF. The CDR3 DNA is TGTGCCAGCAGCACGGGACAGGCTCTGGGTGGCTACACCTTC.

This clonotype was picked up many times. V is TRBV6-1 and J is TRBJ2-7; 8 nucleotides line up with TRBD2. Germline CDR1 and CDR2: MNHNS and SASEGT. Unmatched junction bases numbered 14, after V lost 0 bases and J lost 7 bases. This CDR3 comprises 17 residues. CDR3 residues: CASSEARAGARSWEQYF. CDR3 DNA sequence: TGTGCCAGCAGTGAAGCTAGAGCGGGAGCCAGATCATGGGAGCAGTACTTC.

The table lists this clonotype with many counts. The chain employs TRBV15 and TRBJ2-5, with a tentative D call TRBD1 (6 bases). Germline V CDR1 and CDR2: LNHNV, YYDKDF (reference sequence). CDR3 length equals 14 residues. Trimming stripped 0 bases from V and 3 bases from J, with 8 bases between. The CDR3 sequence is CATSRDRGEETQYF. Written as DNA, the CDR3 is TGTGCCACCAGCAGAGACAGGGGAGAAGAGACCCAGTACTTC.

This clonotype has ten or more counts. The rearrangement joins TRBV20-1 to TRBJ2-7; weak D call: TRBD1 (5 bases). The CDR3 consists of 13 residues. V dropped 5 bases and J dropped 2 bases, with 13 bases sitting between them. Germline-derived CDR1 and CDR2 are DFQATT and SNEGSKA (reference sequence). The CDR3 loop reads CSAPTGRAYEQYF. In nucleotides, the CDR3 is TGCAGTGCTCCAACGGGCAGGGCCTACGAGCAGTACTTC.

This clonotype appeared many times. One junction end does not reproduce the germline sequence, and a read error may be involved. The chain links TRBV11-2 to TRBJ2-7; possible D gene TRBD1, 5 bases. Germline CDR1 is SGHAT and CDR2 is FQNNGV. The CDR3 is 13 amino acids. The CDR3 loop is CASTLTGSYEQYF. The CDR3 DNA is TGTGCCAGCACCTTAACAGGCTCCTACGAGCAGTACTTC. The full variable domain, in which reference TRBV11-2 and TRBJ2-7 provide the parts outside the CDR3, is EAGVAQSPRYKIIEKRQSVAFWCNPISGHATLYWYQQILGQGPKLLIQFQNNGVVDDSQLPKDRFSAERLKGVDSTLKIQPAKLEDSAVYLCASTLTGSYEQYFGPGTRLTVT.

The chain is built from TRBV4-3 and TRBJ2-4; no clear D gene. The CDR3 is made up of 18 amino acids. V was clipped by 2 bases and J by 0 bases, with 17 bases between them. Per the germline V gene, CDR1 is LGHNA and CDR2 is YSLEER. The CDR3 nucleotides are TGCGCCAGCAGCCAACATTATCGAGGCACACTAGCCAAAAACATTCAGTACTTC. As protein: CASSQHYRGTLAKNIQYF.

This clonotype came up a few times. The CDR3 protein is CASSPRGYQETQYF. For the CDR3, the DNA is TGTGCCAGCAGTCCGCGGGGGTACCAAGAGACCCAGTACTTC. The rearrangement links TRBV12-3 or TRBV12-4 to TRBJ2-5; 7 nucleotides align to TRBD2. The ends lost 5 bases at V and 0 bases at J; junction bases unmatched: 3. The CDR3 length is 14 residues.

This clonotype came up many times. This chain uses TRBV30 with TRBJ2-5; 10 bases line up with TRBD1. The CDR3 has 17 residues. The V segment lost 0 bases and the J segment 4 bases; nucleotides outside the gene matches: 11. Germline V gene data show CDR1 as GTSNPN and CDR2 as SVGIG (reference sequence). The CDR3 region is CAWSVFPRDRGRETQYF. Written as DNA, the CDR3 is TGTGCCTGGAGTGTATTTCCCCGGGACAGGGGAAGAGAGACCCAGTACTTC. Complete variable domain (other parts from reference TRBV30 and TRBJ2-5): SQTIHQWPATLVQPVGSPLSLECTVEGTSNPNLYWYRQAAGRGLQLLFYSVGIGQISSEVPQNLSASRPQDRQFILSSKKLLLSDSGFYLCAWSVFPRDRGRETQYFGPGTRLLVL.

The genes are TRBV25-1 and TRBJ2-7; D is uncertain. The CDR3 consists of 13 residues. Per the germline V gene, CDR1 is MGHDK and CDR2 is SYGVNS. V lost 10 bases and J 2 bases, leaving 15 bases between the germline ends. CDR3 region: CATGPHAAYEQYF. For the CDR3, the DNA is TGTGCCACAGGACCCCATGCAGCCTACGAGCAGTACTTC.

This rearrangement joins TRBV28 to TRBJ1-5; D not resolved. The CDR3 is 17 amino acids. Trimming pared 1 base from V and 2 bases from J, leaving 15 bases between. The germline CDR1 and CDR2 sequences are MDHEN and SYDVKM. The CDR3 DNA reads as TGTGCCAGCAGTTTATACCCCGCCGGGGATGGCAATCAGCCCCAGCATTTT. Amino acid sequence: CASSLYPAGDGNQPQHF.

The CDR3 bases are TGTGCCAGCAGCTTAGCGACAGGGAGAGAGACCCAGTACTTC. Protein: CASSLATGRETQYF. The chain employs TRBV7-2 and TRBJ2-5, with TRBD1 matching over 7 bases. In germline, CDR1 is SGHTA, CDR2 FQGNSA. V lost 0 bases, J lost 4 bases, and 2 bases stayed unmatched. This CDR3 comprises 14 residues.

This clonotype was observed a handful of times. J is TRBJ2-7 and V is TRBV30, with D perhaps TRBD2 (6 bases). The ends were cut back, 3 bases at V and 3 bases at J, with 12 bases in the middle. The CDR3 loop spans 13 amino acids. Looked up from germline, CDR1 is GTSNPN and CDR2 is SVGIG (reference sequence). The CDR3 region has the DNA TGTGCCTGGAGCCTCACGCGGGGCTACGAGCAGTACTTC. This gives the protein CAWSLTRGYEQYF.

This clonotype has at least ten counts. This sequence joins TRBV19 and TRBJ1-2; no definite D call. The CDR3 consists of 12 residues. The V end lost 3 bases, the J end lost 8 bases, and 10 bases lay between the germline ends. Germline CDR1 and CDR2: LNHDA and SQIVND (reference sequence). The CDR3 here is CASSIKGSGYTF. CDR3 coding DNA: TGTGCCAGTAGTATCAAGGGTTCGGGCTACACCTTC.

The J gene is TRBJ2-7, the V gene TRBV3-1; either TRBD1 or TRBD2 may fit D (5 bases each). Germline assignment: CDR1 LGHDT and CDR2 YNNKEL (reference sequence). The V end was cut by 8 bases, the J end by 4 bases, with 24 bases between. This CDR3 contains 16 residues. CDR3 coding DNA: TGTGCCAGCGAGTTGCGAAGCGGAGTGGGGCATTACGAGCAGTACTTC. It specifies CASELRSGVGHYEQYF.

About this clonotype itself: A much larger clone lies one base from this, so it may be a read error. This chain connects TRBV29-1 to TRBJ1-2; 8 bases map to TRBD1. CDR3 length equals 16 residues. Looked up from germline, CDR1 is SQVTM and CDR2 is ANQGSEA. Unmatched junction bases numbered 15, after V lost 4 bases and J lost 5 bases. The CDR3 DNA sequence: TGCAGCGTTGGAGTCAGCGGGGGGGGGACAGGATATGGCTACACCTTC. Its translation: CSVGVSGGGTGYGYTF.

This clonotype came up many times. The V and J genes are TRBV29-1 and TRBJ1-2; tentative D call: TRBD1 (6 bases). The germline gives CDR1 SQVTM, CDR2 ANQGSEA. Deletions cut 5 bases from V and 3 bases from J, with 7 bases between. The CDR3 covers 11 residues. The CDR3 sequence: CSVWTDYGYTF. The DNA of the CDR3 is TGCAGCGTTTGGACAGACTATGGCTACACCTTC. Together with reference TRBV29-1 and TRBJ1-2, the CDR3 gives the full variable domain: SAVISQKPSRDICQRGTSLTIQCQVDSQVTMMFWYRQQPGQSLTLIATANQGSEATYESGFVIDKFPISRPNLTFSTLTVSNMSPEDSSIYLCSVWTDYGYTFGSGTRLTVV.

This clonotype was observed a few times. CDR3: CASPSGDRNTGELFF. CDR3 nucleotide sequence: TGTGCCAGCCCCTCGGGAGACAGGAACACCGGGGAGCTGTTTTTT. The genes are TRBV7-9 and TRBJ2-2; tentatively, D is TRBD2 (6 bases). This CDR3 has 15 amino acids. Germline CDR1 and CDR2: SEHNR and FQNEAQ (reference sequence). Deletions cut 8 bases from V and 1 base from J, with 14 bases between.

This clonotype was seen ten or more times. CDR3 sequence: CASSDGQGHAGELFF. In nucleotides, the CDR3 is TGTGCCAGCAGCGATGGACAGGGACATGCCGGGGAGCTGTTTTTT. The chain carries TRBV6-1 and TRBJ2-2; 8 bases are shared with TRBD1. J lost 6 bases, V lost 6 bases, and 9 bases had no gene match. This CDR3 contains 15 residues. Per the germline V gene, CDR1 is MNHNS and CDR2 is SASEGT.

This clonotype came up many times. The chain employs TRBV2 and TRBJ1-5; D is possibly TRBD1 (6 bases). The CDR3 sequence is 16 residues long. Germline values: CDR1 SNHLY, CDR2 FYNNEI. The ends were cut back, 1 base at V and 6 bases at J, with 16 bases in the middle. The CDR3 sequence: CASSEDGRGLGQPQHF. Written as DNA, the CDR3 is TGTGCCAGCAGTGAAGATGGCAGGGGATTAGGTCAGCCCCAGCATTTT.

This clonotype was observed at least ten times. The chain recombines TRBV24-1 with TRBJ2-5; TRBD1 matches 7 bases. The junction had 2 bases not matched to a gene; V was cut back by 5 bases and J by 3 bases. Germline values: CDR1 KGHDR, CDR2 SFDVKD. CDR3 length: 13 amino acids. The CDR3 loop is CATSGQGKETQYF. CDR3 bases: TGTGCCACCAGTGGACAGGGAAAAGAGACCCAGTACTTC.

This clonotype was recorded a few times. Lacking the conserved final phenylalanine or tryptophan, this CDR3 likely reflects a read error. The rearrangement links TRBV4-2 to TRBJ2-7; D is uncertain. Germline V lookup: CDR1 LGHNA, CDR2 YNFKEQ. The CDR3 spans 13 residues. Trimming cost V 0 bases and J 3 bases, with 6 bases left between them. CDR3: CASSQDDDYEQYL. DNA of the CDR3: TGTGCCAGCAGCCAAGATGATGACTACGAGCAGTACCTC.

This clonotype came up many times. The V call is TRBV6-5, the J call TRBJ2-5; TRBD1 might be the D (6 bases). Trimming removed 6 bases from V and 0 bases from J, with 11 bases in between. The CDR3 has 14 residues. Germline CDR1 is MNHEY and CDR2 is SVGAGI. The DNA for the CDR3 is TGTGCCAGCAGCGCACGGACAGACCAAGAGACCCAGTACTTC. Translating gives CASSARTDQETQYF.

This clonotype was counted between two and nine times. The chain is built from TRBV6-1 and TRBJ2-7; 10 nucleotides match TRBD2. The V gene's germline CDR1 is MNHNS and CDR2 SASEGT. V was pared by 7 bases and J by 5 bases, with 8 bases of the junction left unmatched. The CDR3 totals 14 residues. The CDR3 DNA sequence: TGTGCCAGCACCTTGACTAGCGGGTGGGACGAGCAGTACTTC. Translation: CASTLTSGWDEQYF.

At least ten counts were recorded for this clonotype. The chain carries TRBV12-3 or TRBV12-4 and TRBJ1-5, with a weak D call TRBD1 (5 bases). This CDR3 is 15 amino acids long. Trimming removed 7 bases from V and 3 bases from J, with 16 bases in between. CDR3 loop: CASTQGGQPNQPQHF. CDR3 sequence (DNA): TGTGCCAGCACCCAGGGTGGGCAACCCAATCAGCCCCAGCATTTT.

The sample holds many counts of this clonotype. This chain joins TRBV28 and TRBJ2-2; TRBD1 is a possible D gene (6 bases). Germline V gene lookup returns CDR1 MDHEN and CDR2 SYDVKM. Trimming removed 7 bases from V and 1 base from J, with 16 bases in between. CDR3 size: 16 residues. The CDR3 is CASTLTGQMNTGELFF. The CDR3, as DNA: TGTGCCAGCACCTTGACAGGACAGATGAACACCGGGGAGCTGTTTTTT.

CDR3 sequence: CAWSSNMNTEAFF. CDR3 nucleotides: TGTGCCTGGAGTTCAAACATGAACACTGAAGCTTTCTTT. The chain has TRBV30 and TRBJ1-1; the D is unclear. From germline, CDR1 is GTSNPN and CDR2 SVGIG (reference sequence). Trimming removed 2 bases from V and 0 bases from J, with 7 bases in between. CDR3 length equals 13 residues. Based on the CDR3 plus reference TRBV30 and TRBJ1-1, the full variable domain is SQTIHQWPATLVQPVGSPLSLECTVEGTSNPNLYWYRQAAGRGLQLLFYSVGIGQISSEVPQNLSASRPQDRQFILSSKKLLLSDSGFYLCAWSSNMNTEAFFGQGTRLTVV.

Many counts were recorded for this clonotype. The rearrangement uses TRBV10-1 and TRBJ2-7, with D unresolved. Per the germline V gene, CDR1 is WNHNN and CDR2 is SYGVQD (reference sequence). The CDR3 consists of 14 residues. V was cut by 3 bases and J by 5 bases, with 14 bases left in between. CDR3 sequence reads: CASSDTGHGDEQYF. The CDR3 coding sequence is TGCGCCAGCAGTGATACCGGGCATGGAGACGAGCAGTACTTC.